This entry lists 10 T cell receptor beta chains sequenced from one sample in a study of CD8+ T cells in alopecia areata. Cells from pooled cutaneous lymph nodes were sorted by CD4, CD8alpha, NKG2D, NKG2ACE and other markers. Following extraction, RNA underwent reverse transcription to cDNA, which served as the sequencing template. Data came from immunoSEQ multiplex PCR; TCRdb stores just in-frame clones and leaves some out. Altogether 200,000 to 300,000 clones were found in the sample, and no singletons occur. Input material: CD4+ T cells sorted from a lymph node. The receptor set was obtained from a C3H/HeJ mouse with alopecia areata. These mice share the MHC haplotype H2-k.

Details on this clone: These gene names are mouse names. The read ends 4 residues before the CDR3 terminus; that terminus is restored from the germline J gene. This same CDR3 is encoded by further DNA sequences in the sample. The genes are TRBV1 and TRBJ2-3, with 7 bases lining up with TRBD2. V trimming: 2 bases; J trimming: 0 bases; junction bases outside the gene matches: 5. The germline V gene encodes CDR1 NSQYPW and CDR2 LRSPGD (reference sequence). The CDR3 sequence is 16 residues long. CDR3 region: CTCSARLGASAETLYF. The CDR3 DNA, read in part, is TGCACCTGCAGTGCAAGACTGGGCGCTAGTGCAGAA. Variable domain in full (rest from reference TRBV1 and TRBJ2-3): VTLLEQNPRWRLVPRGQAVNLRCILKNSQYPWMSWYQQDLQKQLQWLFTLRSPGDKEVKSLPGADYLATRVTDTELRLQVANMSQGRTLYCTCSARLGASAETLYFGSGTRLTVL.

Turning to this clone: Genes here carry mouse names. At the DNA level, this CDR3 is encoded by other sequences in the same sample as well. The CDR3 here is CTCSADKNSDYTF. The sequenced part of the CDR3 DNA is TGCACCTGCAGTGCAGACAAAAACTCC. This chain links TRBV1 with TRBJ1-2; no reliable D call. The CDR3 end is not reached by the read, which stops 4 residues before it; the germline J gene fills it in. The CDR3 extends over 13 amino acids. Germline CDR1 NSQYPW, CDR2 LRSPGD (reference sequence). Between the trimmed V and J ends, which lost 0 bases and 1 base, there was a span of 3 bases.

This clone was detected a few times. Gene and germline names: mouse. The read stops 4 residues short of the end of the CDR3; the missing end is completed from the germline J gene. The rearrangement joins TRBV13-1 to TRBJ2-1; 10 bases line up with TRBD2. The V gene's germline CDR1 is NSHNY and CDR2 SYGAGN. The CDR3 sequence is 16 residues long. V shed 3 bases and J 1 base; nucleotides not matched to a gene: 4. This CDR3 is CASSGTGGPNYAEQFF. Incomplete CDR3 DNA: TGTGCCAGCAGTGGGACTGGGGGCCCCAACTATGCT.

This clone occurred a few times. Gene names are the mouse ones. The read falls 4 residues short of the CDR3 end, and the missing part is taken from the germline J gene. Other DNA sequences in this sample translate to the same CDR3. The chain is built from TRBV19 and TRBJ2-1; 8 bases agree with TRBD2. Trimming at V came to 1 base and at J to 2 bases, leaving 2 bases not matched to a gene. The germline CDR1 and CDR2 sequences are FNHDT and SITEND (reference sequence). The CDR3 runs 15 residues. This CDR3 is CASSIRWGDYAEQFF. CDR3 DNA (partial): TGTGCCAGCAGTATACGCTGGGGGGACTATGCT.

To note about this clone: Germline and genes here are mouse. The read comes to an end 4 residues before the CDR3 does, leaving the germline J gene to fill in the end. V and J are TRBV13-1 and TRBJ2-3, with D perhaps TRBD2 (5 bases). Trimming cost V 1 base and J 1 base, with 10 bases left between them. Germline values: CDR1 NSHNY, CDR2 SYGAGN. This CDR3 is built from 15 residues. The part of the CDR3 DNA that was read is TGTGCCAGCAGTGATTCTGGGAGAGGTGCAGAA. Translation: CASSDSGRGAE. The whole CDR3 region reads CASSDSGRGAETLYF.

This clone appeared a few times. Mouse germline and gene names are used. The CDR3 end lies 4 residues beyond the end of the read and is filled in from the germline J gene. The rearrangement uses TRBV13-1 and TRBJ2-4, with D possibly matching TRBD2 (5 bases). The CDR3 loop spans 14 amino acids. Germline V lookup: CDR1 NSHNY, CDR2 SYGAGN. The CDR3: CASTLGSGENTLYF. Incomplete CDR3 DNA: TGTGCCAGCACTCTAGGGAGTGGGGAAAAC.

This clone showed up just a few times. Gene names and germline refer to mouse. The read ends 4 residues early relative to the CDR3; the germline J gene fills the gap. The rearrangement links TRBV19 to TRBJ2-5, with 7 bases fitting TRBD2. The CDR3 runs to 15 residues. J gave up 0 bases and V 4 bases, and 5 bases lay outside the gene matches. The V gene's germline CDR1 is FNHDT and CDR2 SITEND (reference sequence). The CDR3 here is CASSPPGGNQDTQYF. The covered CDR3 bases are TGTGCCAGCAGTCCTCCTGGGGGAAACCAAGAC.

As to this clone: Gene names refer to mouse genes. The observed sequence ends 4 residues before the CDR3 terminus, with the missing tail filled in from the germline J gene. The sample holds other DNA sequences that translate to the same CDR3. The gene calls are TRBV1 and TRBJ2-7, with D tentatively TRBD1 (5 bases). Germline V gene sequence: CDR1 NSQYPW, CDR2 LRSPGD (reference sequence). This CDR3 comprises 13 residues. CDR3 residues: CTCSAGTIYEQYF. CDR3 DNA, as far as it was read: TGCACCTGCAGTGCAGGGACAATTTAT.

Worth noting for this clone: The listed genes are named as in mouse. The DNA read from the CDR3 is TGTGCCAGCAGTGATCAGACTGGGGTCACTAGTGCAGAA. This encodes CASSDQTGVTSAE. The full CDR3 sequence reads CASSDQTGVTSAETLYF. The V and J genes are TRBV13-1 and TRBJ2-3; 8 positions match TRBD2. The sequenced fragment ends 4 residues before the CDR3 boundary, so the rest is inferred from the germline J gene. CDR3 length: 17 residues. In germline, CDR1 is NSHNY, CDR2 SYGAGN. The V and J ends lost 1 base and 0 bases, in that order; junction bases with no gene match: 7.

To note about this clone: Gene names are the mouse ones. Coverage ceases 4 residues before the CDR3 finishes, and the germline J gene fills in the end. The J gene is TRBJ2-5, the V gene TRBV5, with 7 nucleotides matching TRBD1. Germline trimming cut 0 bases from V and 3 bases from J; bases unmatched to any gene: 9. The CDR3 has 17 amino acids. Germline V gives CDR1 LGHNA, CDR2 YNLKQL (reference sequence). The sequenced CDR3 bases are TGTGCCAGCAGCCAAGATCCCCCCCCCAGGGGGCAAGAC. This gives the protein CASSQDPPPRGQD. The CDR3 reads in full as CASSQDPPPRGQDTQYF.